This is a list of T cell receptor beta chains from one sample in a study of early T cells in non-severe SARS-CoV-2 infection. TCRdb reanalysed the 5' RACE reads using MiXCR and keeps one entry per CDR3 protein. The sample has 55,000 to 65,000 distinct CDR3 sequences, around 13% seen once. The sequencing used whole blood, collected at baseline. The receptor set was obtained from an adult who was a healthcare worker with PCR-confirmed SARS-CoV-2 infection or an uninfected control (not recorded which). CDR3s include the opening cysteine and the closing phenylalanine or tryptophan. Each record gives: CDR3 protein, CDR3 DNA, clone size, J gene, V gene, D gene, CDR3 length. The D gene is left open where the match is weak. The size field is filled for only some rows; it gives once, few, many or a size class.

CASSQEIGLSGELFF,TGTGCCAGCAGCCAAGAAATCGGGTTGTCCGGGGAGCTGTTTTTT,few,TRBJ2-2,TRBV14,-,15
CASSPRTGGVAFF,TGTGCCAGCAGCCCGAGGACAGGGGGCGTAGCTTTCTTT,-,TRBJ1-1,TRBV14,TRBD1,13
CSATGTVGSNQPQHF,TGCAGTGCTACCGGGACAGTTGGTAGCAATCAGCCCCAGCATTTT,-,TRBJ1-5,TRBV20-1,TRBD1,15
CASSNDLGRTQETQYF,TGTGCCAGCAGCAACGACTTAGGCAGAACTCAAGAGACCCAGTACTTC,-,TRBJ2-5,TRBV7-9,-,16
CASITGQNSNQPQHF,TGTGCCAGCATTACGGGACAAAATAGCAATCAGCCCCAGCATTTT,many,TRBJ1-5,TRBV28,-,15
CASSQDFREPYEQYF,TGCGCCAGCAGCCAAGATTTTAGGGAGCCATACGAGCAGTACTTC,few,TRBJ2-7,TRBV4-1,-,15
CASRQTGFGQYF,TGTGCCAGCAGGCAGACAGGGTTCGGGCAGTACTTC,-,TRBJ2-7,TRBV12-3/TRBV12-4,TRBD1,12
CASSQDLVNEQFF,TGCGCCAGCAGCCAAGATCTAGTGAATGAGCAGTTCTTC,-,TRBJ2-1,TRBV4-3,-,13
CASSLDGTRNTEAFF,TGTGCCAGCAGCTTAGATGGGACTAGGAACACTGAAGCTTTCTTT,few,TRBJ1-1,TRBV11-3,-,15
CASSPSSLAGVVHEQYF,TGTGCCAGCTCACCTTCTTCTCTAGCGGGAGTTGTCCACGAGCAGTACTTC,few,TRBJ2-7,TRBV18,TRBD2,17
CASRRDSYYNEQFF,TGTGCCAGCAGACGTGACAGCTACTACAATGAGCAGTTCTTC,many,TRBJ2-1,TRBV5-4,-,14
CASSLALAGVNYNEQFF,TGTGCCAGCAGCTTAGCGTTAGCGGGAGTTAACTACAATGAGCAGTTCTTC,-,TRBJ2-1,TRBV7-7,TRBD2,17
CANSFRDGPYEQYF,TGTGCCAACAGTTTTCGGGACGGTCCCTACGAGCAGTACTTC,few,TRBJ2-7,TRBV27,-,14
CASSLGLRETQYF,TGCGCCAGCAGCTTGGGCCTTCGAGAGACCCAGTACTTC,few,TRBJ2-5,TRBV5-1,-,13
CASSRTTGGGFSEQYF,TGTGCCAGCAGTCGAACCACAGGGGGTGGTTTCTCCGAGCAGTACTTC,-,TRBJ2-7,TRBV12-3/TRBV12-4,TRBD1,16
CASSRLTGQQETQYF,TGTGCCAGCAGCAGACTGACGGGACAGCAAGAGACCCAGTACTTC,-,TRBJ2-5,TRBV7-9,TRBD1,15
CATGLAGDSSYNEQFF,TGTGCCACCGGACTAGCGGGAGATAGCTCCTACAATGAGCAGTTCTTC,few,TRBJ2-1,TRBV5-4,TRBD2,16
CASSSPGGIAGVLSSYNEQFF,TGTGCCAGCAGCTCCCCCGGGGGGATAGCGGGAGTGCTGAGCTCCTACAATGAGCAGTTCTTC,-,TRBJ2-1,TRBV7-9,TRBD2,21
CATSGGHEAFF,TGTGCCACCAGTGGGGGGCATGAAGCTTTCTTT,-,TRBJ1-1,TRBV24-1,-,11
CATRWASTDTQYF,TGTGCCACCAGGTGGGCTAGCACAGATACGCAGTATTTT,-,TRBJ2-3,TRBV15,-,13
CSAGPRDSETQYF,TGCAGTGCTGGACCCCGGGACAGCGAGACCCAGTACTTC,-,TRBJ2-5,TRBV20-1,TRBD1,13
CASSYPDRNWNTEAFF,TGTGCCAGCAGTTACCCCGACAGAAATTGGAACACTGAAGCTTTCTTT,many,TRBJ1-1,TRBV6-2/TRBV6-3,-,16
CASSLAGSYGNYGYTF,TGTGCCAGCAGCCTCGCCGGGAGTTACGGGAACTATGGCTACACCTTC,few,TRBJ1-2,TRBV7-9,-,16
CAAATGNNQPQHF,TGTGCCGCCGCAACAGGTAACAATCAGCCCCAGCATTTT,-,TRBJ1-5,TRBV10-3,-,13
CSAMDRLVTEAFF,TGCAGTGCTATGGACCGGCTCGTCACTGAAGCTTTCTTT,few,TRBJ1-1,TRBV20-1,-,13
CASSGVLGRNEQFF,TGTGCCAGCAGCGGAGTACTAGGGAGGAATGAGCAGTTCTTC,few,TRBJ2-1,TRBV11-2,-,14
CASSSRFNTGELFF,TGTGCCAGTAGTAGCAGGTTTAACACCGGGGAGCTGTTTTTT,few,TRBJ2-2,TRBV19,-,14
CASSVGSGGLNEQFF,TGTGCCAGCAGCGTAGGGAGCGGGGGGCTCAATGAGCAGTTCTTC,-,TRBJ2-1,TRBV9,TRBD2,15
CASTKKQGELFF,TGTGCCAGCACCAAGAAACAGGGGGAGCTGTTTTTT,-,TRBJ2-2,TRBV6-2/TRBV6-3,-,12
CASSSQTPMSYTF,TGTGCCAGCAGTTCCCAGACACCTATGAGCTACACCTTC,many,TRBJ1-2,TRBV27,-,13
CASSSAGDYGYTF,TGTGCCAGCAGCTCTGCAGGGGACTATGGCTACACCTTC,few,TRBJ1-2,TRBV7-9,-,13
CATSEGGDYGYTF,TGTGCCACCAGTGAGGGAGGGGACTATGGCTACACCTTC,-,TRBJ1-2,TRBV24-1,-,13
CASRKGGASGGSTYEQYF,TGTGCCAGCAGGAAGGGAGGAGCTAGCGGGGGTTCTACCTACGAGCAGTACTTC,-,TRBJ2-7,TRBV7-9,TRBD2,18
CASSPAGGSRYEQYF,TGTGCCAGCAGCCCGGCGGGCGGGAGTAGGTACGAGCAGTACTTC,-,TRBJ2-7,TRBV5-4,TRBD2,15
CASSLAAGLGGELFF,TGTGCCAGCAGCTTAGCGGCCGGACTGGGCGGGGAGCTGTTTTTT,-,TRBJ2-2,TRBV7-6,-,15
CASSLEQGYEQYF,TGTGCCAGCAGTTTAGAACAGGGCTACGAGCAGTACTTC,-,TRBJ2-7,TRBV12-3/TRBV12-4,-,13
CASRSTGLQETQYF,TGTGCCAGCAGATCGACAGGGCTCCAAGAGACCCAGTACTTC,-,TRBJ2-5,TRBV7-9,TRBD1,14
CASSQVWGTNTGELFF,TGCGCCAGCAGCCAAGTCTGGGGGACGAACACCGGGGAGCTGTTTTTT,-,TRBJ2-2,TRBV4-3,-,16
CASSLGGILYNEQFF,TGTGCCAGCAGCTTGGGAGGGATCCTCTACAATGAGCAGTTCTTC,-,TRBJ2-1,TRBV5-6,-,15
CSVRLGQETQYF,TGCAGCGTTAGGTTAGGACAAGAGACCCAGTACTTC,many,TRBJ2-5,TRBV29-1,-,12
CASSPGQGRNEQFF,TGTGCCAGCAGCCCGGGACAGGGAAGGAATGAGCAGTTCTTC,few,TRBJ2-1,TRBV9,TRBD1,14
CASSHRPAPEQYF,TGTGCCAGCAGTCACCGCCCGGCCCCCGAGCAGTACTTC,few,TRBJ2-7,TRBV27,-,13
CASSIRQGNTEAFF,TGTGCCAGCAGTATAAGACAGGGGAACACTGAAGCTTTCTTT,few,TRBJ1-1,TRBV27,TRBD1,14
CASSTLAGMIQETQYF,TGTGCCAGCTCAACACTAGCGGGTATGATACAAGAGACCCAGTACTTC,-,TRBJ2-5,TRBV18,TRBD2,16
CSVTGNTQYF,TGCAGCGTAACTGGAAATACGCAGTATTTT,few,TRBJ2-3,TRBV29-1,-,10
CSVPGQKNTEAFF,TGCAGCGTCCCCGGACAGAAGAACACTGAAGCTTTCTTT,-,TRBJ1-1,TRBV29-1,-,13
CAWSFGINEKLFF,TGTGCCTGGAGTTTTGGGATTAATGAAAAACTGTTTTTT,many,TRBJ1-4,TRBV30,-,13
CASSDGQGATFF,TGTGCCAGCAGTGATGGGCAGGGAGCAACTTTCTTT,few,TRBJ1-1,TRBV2,-,12
CASSLAEGDREREQYF,TGTGCCAGCAGCTTAGCGGAAGGGGACAGGGAAAGGGAGCAGTACTTC,few,TRBJ2-7,TRBV7-6,TRBD1,16
CASSQEPSSYNEQFF,TGTGCCAGCAGCCAAGAACCGAGCTCCTACAATGAACAGTTCTTC,few,TRBJ2-1,TRBV4-2,-,15
CASSSAQLAKNIQYF,TGTGCCAGCAGTTCAGCCCAGCTAGCCAAAAACATTCAGTACTTC,few,TRBJ2-4,TRBV6-2/TRBV6-3,-,15
CASSLAPAFRRQGRTEAFF,TGCGCCAGCAGCTTGGCCCCCGCCTTCCGGAGACAGGGGAGGACTGAAGCTTTCTTT,few,TRBJ1-1,TRBV5-1,TRBD1,19
CASSPYTYEQYF,TGTGCCAGCAGCCCCTATACCTACGAGCAGTACTTC,-,TRBJ2-7,TRBV28,-,12
CASSLRAGRTYNEQFF,TGTGCCAGCAGTTTACGGGCGGGACGGACCTACAATGAGCAGTTCTTC,-,TRBJ2-1,TRBV28,-,16